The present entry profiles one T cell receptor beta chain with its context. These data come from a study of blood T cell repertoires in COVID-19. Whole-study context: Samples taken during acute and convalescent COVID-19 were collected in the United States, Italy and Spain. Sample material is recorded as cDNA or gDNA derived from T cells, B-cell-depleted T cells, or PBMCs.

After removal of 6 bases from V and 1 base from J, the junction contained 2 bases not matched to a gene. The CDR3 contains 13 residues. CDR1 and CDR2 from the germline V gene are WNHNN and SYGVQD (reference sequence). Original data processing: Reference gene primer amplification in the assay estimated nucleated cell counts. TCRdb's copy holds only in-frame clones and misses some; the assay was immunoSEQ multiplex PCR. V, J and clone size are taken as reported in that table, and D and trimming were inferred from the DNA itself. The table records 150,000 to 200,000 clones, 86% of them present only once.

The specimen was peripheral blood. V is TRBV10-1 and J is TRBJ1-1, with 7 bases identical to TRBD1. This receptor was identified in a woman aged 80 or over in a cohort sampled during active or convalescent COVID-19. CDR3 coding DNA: TGCGCCAGCAGCAGGACAGGGAACACTGAAGCTTTCTTT. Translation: CASSRTGNTEAFF.